The 12 T cell receptor beta chains listed next were all sequenced from one sample in a study of blood T cells in healthy people across ages. With a J-beta primer mix and a sample-barcoded 5' primer, a second PCR ran about 7 to 12 cycles. In TCRdb, the 5' RACE reads were re-called with MiXCR into one record per CDR3 protein. The sample yields roughly 1,700,000 distinct CDR3 sequences, roughly 28% seen once. Sequencing input: blood. The receptors originated from a woman aged 25 to 39 in good health.

Here the CDR3 DNA reads TGCAGTGCTAGAGATGTCGCAGCGGGGTTCACAGATACGCAGTATTTT. This sequence encodes CSARDVAAGFTDTQYF. The chain joins TRBV20-1 to TRBJ2-3, with 7 bases lining up with TRBD2. The length of the CDR3 is 16 residues. Looked up from germline, CDR1 is DFQATT and CDR2 is SNEGSKA (reference sequence). V trimming: 0 bases; J trimming: 2 bases; junction bases outside the gene matches: 8.

The chain couples TRBV12-3 or TRBV12-4 to TRBJ1-4, with D possibly TRBD1 on 6 matching bases. The ends were cut back, 4 bases at V and 8 bases at J, with 17 bases in the middle. This CDR3 is 15 amino acids long. The CDR3 DNA sequence: TGTGCCAGCAGTTCCCAGGACAGTTCGCGGGAAAAACTGTTTTTT. It translates to CASSSQDSSREKLFF.

There are a few counts of this clonotype. The V gene is TRBV7-2, the J gene TRBJ1-2; D remains unclear. The length of the CDR3 is 14 residues. V was cut by 3 bases and J by 4 bases, with 12 bases left in between. Germline CDR1 is SGHTA and CDR2 is FQGNSA. CDR3 bases: TGTGCCAGCAGCTTGATCGGGGTGTCCTATGGCTACACCTTC. This codes for CASSLIGVSYGYTF.

A few counts support this clonotype. A much larger clone is a single base away; this may be a read error. The CDR3 here is CASSLQSGTGISYVQYF. CDR3 coding DNA: TGTGCCAGCAGCTTACAATCCGGGACAGGCATCTCCTACGTGCAGTACTTC. V gene TRBV7-9 combines with J gene TRBJ2-5; 8 bases are shared with TRBD1. Losses at the gene ends were 2 bases for V and 11 bases for J; bases not matched to a gene: 19. This CDR3 region has 17 residues. CDR1 is SEHNR and CDR2 is FQNEAQ in the germline V gene (reference sequence). The full variable domain, with the rest looked up from reference TRBV7-9 and TRBJ2-5, is DTGVSQNPRHKITKRGQNVTFRCDPISEHNRLYWYRQTLGQGPEFLTYFQNEAQLEKSRLLSDRFSAERPKGSFSTLEIQRTEQGDSAMYLCASSLQSGTGISYVQYFGPGTRLLVL.

This clonotype was observed many times. This sequence joins TRBV7-9 and TRBJ2-7, with D perhaps TRBD1 (6 bases). CDR1 is SEHNR, CDR2 FQNEAQ, per germline (reference sequence). The V and J ends lost 3 bases and 3 bases respectively, with 9 bases between them. The CDR3 spans 13 residues. DNA for the CDR3: TGTGCCAGCAGCTTTAGGGGGTTCTACGAGCAGTACTTC. Its protein product is CASSFRGFYEQYF.

This clonotype has a handful of counts. Germline and junction disagree at one end, which may indicate a read error. The genes are TRBV29-1 and TRBJ2-3, with TRBD1 matching 10 bases. CDR1 is SQVTM, CDR2 ANQGSEA, per germline. CDR3 length equals 15 residues. The CDR3 loop is CSVEGQGLPTDTQYF. DNA of the CDR3: TGTAGCGTTGAGGGACAGGGGCTCCCCACAGATACGCAGTATTTT.

The chain employs TRBV5-1 and TRBJ2-5; weak D call: TRBD1 (6 bases). The CDR3 is made up of 16 amino acids. CDR1 is SGHRS and CDR2 is YFSETQ in the germline V gene. V lost 0 bases to trimming and J lost 14 bases, with 26 bases between them. CDR3: CASSLGGRQVGYEHYF. CDR3 bases: TGCGCCAGCAGCTTGGGGGGGAGACAGGTCGGGTACGAGCATTACTTC.

This clonotype was counted between two and nine times. The chain employs TRBV28 and TRBJ1-4; D may be TRBD1 (6 bases). Germline V gene sequence: CDR1 MDHEN, CDR2 SYDVKM. Deletions cut 5 bases from V and 2 bases from J, with 15 bases between. The length of the CDR3 is 16 residues. This CDR3 reads CASSPSQGRTNEKLFF. The CDR3, as DNA: TGTGCCAGCAGTCCATCACAGGGTCGGACTAATGAAAAACTGTTTTTT.

This clonotype was detected only a few times. This chain links TRBV7-9 with TRBJ2-3; maybe TRBD2 (6 bases). CDR1 and CDR2 (germline): SEHNR, FQNEAQ (reference sequence). The CDR3 spans 15 residues. Trimming took off 5 bases at V and 5 bases at J, with 17 bases between the two ends. CDR3 DNA: TGTGCCAGCAGCCCCCCGGGACTTTTTGGAGATACGCAGTATTTT. It specifies CASSPPGLFGDTQYF.

The chain has TRBV7-2 and TRBJ2-3; TRBD2 matches 14 bases. V dropped 2 bases and J dropped 5; count of bases not matched to a gene: 6. CDR1 and CDR2 (germline): SGHTA, FQGNSA. The CDR3 contains 17 residues. CDR3 DNA sequence: TGTGCCAGCAGCTTAATACGACTAGCGGGGGGGCAAGATACGCAGTATTTT. This codes for CASSLIRLAGGQDTQYF.

As regards this clonotype: An end of the junction differs from the germline gene, which may be a read error. This chain connects TRBV7-9 to TRBJ2-3; 7 nucleotides line up with TRBD2. CDR1 and CDR2 (germline): SEHNR, FQNEAQ (reference sequence). This CDR3 has 12 amino acids. CDR3 sequence reads: CASSRDYLTRYF. The CDR3 DNA is TGTGCCAGCAGCAGGGACTACCTGACGCGGTATTTT.

This clonotype was seen at least ten times. The rearrangement links TRBV2 to TRBJ2-7; no firm D call. V was trimmed by 9 bases and J by 2 bases, leaving 14 bases between them. There are 13 residues in the CDR3. The germline V gene encodes CDR1 SNHLY and CDR2 FYNNEI. Here the CDR3 reads CASYRTAAYEQYF. CDR3 nucleotide sequence: TGTGCCAGTTACCGGACGGCAGCCTACGAGCAGTACTTC. Complete variable domain (other parts from reference TRBV2 and TRBJ2-7): EPEVTQTPSHQVTQMGQEVILRCVPISNHLYFYWYRQILGQKVEFLVSFYNNEISEKSEIFDDQFSVERPDGSNFTLKIRSTKLEDSAMYFCASYRTAAYEQYFGPGTRLTVT.